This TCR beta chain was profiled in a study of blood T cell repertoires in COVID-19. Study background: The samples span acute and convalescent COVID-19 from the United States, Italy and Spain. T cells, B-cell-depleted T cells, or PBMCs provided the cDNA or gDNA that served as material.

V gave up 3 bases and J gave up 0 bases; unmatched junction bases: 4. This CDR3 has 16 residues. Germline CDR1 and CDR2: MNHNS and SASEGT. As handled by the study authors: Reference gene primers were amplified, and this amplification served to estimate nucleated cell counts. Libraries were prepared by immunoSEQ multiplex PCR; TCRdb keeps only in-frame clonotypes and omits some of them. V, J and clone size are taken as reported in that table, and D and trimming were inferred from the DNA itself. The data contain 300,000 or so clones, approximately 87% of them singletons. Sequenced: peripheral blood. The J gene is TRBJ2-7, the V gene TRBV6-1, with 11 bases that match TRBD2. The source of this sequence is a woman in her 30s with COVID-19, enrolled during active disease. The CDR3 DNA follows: TGTGCCAGCAGTGAGCTAGCGGGAGGTCTCTCCTACGAGCAGTACTTC. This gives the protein CASSELAGGLSYEQYF.